This TCR beta chain emerged from a study of glioma-infiltrating T cells. Germline-derived CDR1 and CDR2 are MNHNS and SASEGT. V was clipped by 5 bases and J by 11 bases; unmatched bases: 14. The CDR3 consists of 15 residues. Using RNA template, CDR3s of TCR alpha and beta were amplified with iRepertoire arm-PCR. Tissue mRNA or PBMC total RNA, roughly 100-400 ng, went into one-step reverse transcription and amplification. TCRdb reprocessed the multiplex PCR reads with MiXCR, giving one entry per CDR3 protein. The top ten clones hold 20% to 25% of a sample with approximately 190,000 distinct CDR3 sequences, 30% to 40% of them seen once. A word on this clonotype: Its target is unknown.

Findings and limits, study-wide: Gliomas, especially low-grade, showed above-expected tissue-blood divergence; non-neoplastic patients showed below.

This sequence joins TRBV6-1 and TRBJ1-5; 8 bases line up with TRBD1. The sample was glioma tissue, nonneoplastic brain tissue, or PBMCs (not recorded which). This receptor was identified in a human donor with low-grade glioma or glioblastoma, undergoing nonglioma brain surgery, or in good health (not recorded which). This chain's CDR3 is CASSRQGRGWETQHF. CDR3 in DNA: TGTGCCAGCAGTAGACAGGGGAGAGGGTGGGAGACCCAGCATTTT.